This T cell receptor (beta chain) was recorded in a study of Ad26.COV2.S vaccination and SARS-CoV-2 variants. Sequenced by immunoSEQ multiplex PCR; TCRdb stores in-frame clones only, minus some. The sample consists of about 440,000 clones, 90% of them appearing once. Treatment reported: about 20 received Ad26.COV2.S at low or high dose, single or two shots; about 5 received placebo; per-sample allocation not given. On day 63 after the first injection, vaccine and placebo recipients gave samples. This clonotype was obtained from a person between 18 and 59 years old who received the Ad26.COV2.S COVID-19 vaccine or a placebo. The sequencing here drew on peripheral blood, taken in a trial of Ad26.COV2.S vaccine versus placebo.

The CDR3 DNA reads as TGTGCCAGCAGCCTCTTATGGAGGGGCCTCGGAAACACCATATATTTT. It codes for CASSLLWRGLGNTIYF. The chain combines TRBV3-1 (or the pseudogene TRBV3-2) with TRBJ1-3; D perhaps matches TRBD1 (5 bases). This CDR3 spans 16 amino acids. The germline gives CDR1 LGHDT, CDR2 YNNKEL (reference sequence). Trimming left V 4 bases short and J 4 bases short, with 17 bases between.